A single TCR beta chain is shown here with its context. The antigen remains unidentified. Using RNA transcripts, the TCR beta CDR3 regions were amplified. The library came from an HTBI-primed first-round RT-PCR and a second-round multiplex PCR. TCRdb fed the multiplex PCR reads into MiXCR, producing one record per CDR3 protein. The top ten clones hold 7.1% of a sample with hundreds of thousands of distinct CDR3 sequences, 22% of them seen once. The data stem from a study of Graves' ophthalmopathy and Graves' hyperthyroidism. Overall study context: The blood sample was drawn at first diagnosis and before any treatment. Study-wide points: A model of 13 signatures distinguished ophthalmopathy from stable hyperthyroidism at around 90% sensitivity and 81.08% specificity. With around 65% sensitivity and approximately 72% specificity, the model predicted ophthalmopathy progression.

V lost 2 bases, J lost 1 base, and 15 bases lay in between. This CDR3 has 16 amino acids. Germline V gives CDR1 SGHRS, CDR2 YFSETQ. Hyperthyroidism patients were newly diagnosed, ill under 2 months, and aged 18 to 65 years. V usage is TRBV5-1 and J usage is TRBJ1-1; D uncertain. The clonotype originates from a woman aged 18-30 years with stable Graves' hyperthyroidism. Some clones in this sample may be carry-over from other donors' samples. Sequenced: peripheral blood. The CDR3: CASSFGPRRENTEAFF. Here the CDR3 DNA reads TGCGCCAGCAGCTTTGGCCCAAGGCGGGAGAACACTGAAGCTTTCTTT.